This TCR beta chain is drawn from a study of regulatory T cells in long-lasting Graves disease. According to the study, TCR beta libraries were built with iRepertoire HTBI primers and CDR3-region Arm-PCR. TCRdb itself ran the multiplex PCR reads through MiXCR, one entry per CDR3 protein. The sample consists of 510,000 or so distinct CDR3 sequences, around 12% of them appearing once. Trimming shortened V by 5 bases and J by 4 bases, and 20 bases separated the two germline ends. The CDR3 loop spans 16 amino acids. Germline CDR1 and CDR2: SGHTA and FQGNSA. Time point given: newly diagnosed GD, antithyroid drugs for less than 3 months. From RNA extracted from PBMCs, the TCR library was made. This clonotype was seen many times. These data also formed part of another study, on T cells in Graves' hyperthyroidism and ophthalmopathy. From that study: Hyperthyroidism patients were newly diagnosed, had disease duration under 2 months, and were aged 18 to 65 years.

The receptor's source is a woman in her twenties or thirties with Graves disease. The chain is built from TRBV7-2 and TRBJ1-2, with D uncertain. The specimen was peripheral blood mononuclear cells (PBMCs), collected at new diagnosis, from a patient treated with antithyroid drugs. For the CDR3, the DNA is TGTGCCAGCAGCAATGAGGGTGGGCCTCCGGTCTATGGCTACACCTTC. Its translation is CASSNEGGPPVYGYTF.